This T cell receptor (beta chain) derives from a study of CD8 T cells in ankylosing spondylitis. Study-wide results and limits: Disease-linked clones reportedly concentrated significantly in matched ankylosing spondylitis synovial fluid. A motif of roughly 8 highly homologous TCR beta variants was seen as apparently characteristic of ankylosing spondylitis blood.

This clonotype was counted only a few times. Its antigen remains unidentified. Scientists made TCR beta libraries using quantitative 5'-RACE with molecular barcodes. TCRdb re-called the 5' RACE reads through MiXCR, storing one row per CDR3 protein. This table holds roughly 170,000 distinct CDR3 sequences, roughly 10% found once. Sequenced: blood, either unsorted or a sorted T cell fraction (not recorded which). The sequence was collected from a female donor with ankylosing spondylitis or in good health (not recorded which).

The CDR3 region has the DNA TGTGCCAGCACTGTGGGGCCTGAGACCCAGTACTTC. Its protein product is CASTVGPETQYF. The genes are TRBV6-2 or TRBV6-3 and TRBJ2-5, with D tentatively TRBD1 (5 bases). The germline V and J ends were trimmed by 7 bases and 5 bases, with 11 bases remaining between them. In germline, CDR1 is MNHEY, CDR2 SVGEGT. There are 12 residues in the CDR3.